These 13 T cell receptor beta chains were sequenced from one sample in a study of T cells in Graves' hyperthyroidism and ophthalmopathy. Regions amplified from RNA transcripts were the TCR beta CDR3 regions. During a first-round RT-PCR of the TCR CDR3, the HTBI primer set was used. MiXCR, run by TCRdb on the multiplex PCR reads, gives a single entry per CDR3 protein. The data hold a few hundred thousand distinct CDR3 sequences, with about a fifth observed a single time. The sample consisted of blood. The receptors stem from a woman aged 18-35 years with Graves' hyperthyroidism.

This clonotype was seen repeatedly, ten times or more. The chain has TRBV20-1 and TRBJ2-7; 8 bases line up with TRBD2. The germline CDR1 and CDR2 sequences are DFQATT and SNEGSKA (reference sequence). CDR3 length: 13 amino acids. V shed 5 bases and J 2 bases; nucleotides not matched to a gene: 5. The CDR3 region is CSAGGGGTYEQYF. The CDR3 DNA reads TGCAGTGCTGGGGGCGGGGGGACCTACGAGCAGTACTTC.

There are many counts of this clonotype. The chain links TRBV5-1 to TRBJ2-7, with D possibly TRBD1 on 7 matching bases. The CDR3 is 16 amino acids. Germline CDR1 reads SGHRS; CDR2 reads YFSETQ. Trimming removed 4 bases from V and 4 bases from J, with 21 bases in between. The CDR3 is CASSPGPRQGGYEQYF. The CDR3 nucleotides are TGCGCCAGCAGCCCGGGTCCGCGACAGGGAGGATACGAGCAGTACTTC.

This clonotype occurred many times. The J gene is TRBJ1-5, the V gene TRBV12-3 or TRBV12-4, with D hard to call. This CDR3 is 12 amino acids long. Trimming pared 6 bases from V and 3 bases from J, leaving 6 bases between. The CDR3 DNA reads TGTGCCAGCAGCCCTATCAATCAGCCCCAGCATTTT. This sequence encodes CASSPINQPQHF.

A remark on this clonotype: A much larger clone differs from this one at a single base, so this may be a read error. The chain carries TRBV27 and TRBJ2-2; maybe TRBD2 (5 bases). Germline values: CDR1 MNHEY, CDR2 SMNVEV (reference sequence). The CDR3 has 13 amino acids. CDR3 in DNA: TGTGCCAGCAGTTGGACCTGGACCGGGGAGCTGTTGTTT. This codes for CASSWTWTGELLF.

This clonotype has at least ten counts. The chain carries TRBV2 and TRBJ1-1, with TRBD1 matching over 7 bases. Per germline, CDR1 SNHLY and CDR2 FYNNEI. V was clipped by 5 bases and J by 4 bases; unmatched bases: 7. The CDR3 spans 14 residues. The CDR3 spells CASSPDRVSTEAFF. In DNA form, the CDR3 reads TGTGCCAGCAGTCCCGACAGGGTGAGCACTGAAGCTTTCTTT.

This clonotype was counted at least ten times. The chain uses TRBV29-1 and TRBJ2-7, with D possibly called TRBD1 or TRBD2 (5 bases each). Germline CDR1 SQVTM, CDR2 ANQGSEA. The V and J ends lost 6 bases and 0 bases respectively, with 9 bases between them. This CDR3 spans 12 amino acids. The DNA for the CDR3 is TGCAGCGTCGGGGACCTCTCCTACGAGCAGTACTTC. It is translated as CSVGDLSYEQYF.

V and J are TRBV28 and TRBJ1-3, with D maybe TRBD1 (6 bases). This CDR3 spans 18 amino acids. Trimming pared 5 bases from V and 0 bases from J, leaving 20 bases between. Per germline, CDR1 MDHEN and CDR2 SYDVKM. The DNA for the CDR3 is TGTGCCAGCAGTCCAGGGCAGGGGAGGGTTGGCTCTGGAAACACCATATATTTT. Translation: CASSPGQGRVGSGNTIYF.

The chain has TRBV20-1 and TRBJ1-3, with a weak D call TRBD1 (6 bases). The CDR3 has 15 amino acids. V was trimmed by 3 bases and J by 0 bases, leaving 12 bases between them. CDR1 is DFQATT, CDR2 SNEGSKA, per germline (reference sequence). The CDR3 region is CSARDYRVSGNTIYF. The CDR3 region has the DNA TGCAGTGCTAGGGATTACAGGGTCTCTGGAAACACCATATATTTT.

Details on this clonotype: This may stem from a read error, because a much larger clone lies one nucleotide away. The chain is built from TRBV5-1 and TRBJ1-2, with no clear D. Germline CDR1 is SGHRS and CDR2 is YFSETQ. The length of the CDR3 is 13 residues. Trimming removed 1 base at V and 6 bases at J, with 10 bases between. This CDR3 is CASSLQWEHGYTF. The CDR3, as DNA: TGCGCCAGCAGCTTGCAGTGGGAGCATGGCTACACCTTC. Filled out from reference TRBV5-1 and TRBJ1-2, the complete variable domain reads KAGVTQTPRYLIKTRGQQVTLSCSPISGHRSVSWYQQTPGQGLQFLFEYFSETQRNKGNFPGRFSGRQFSNSRSEMNVSTLELGDSALYLCASSLQWEHGYTFGSGTRLTVV.

At least ten counts were recorded for this clonotype. The J gene is TRBJ2-7, the V gene TRBV30; TRBD1 matches at 7 bases. V lost 4 bases, J lost 3 bases, and 0 bases stayed unmatched. The CDR3 runs to 11 residues. From germline, CDR1 is GTSNPN and CDR2 SVGIG (reference sequence). The CDR3 is CAWTGGYEQYF. The CDR3, as DNA: TGTGCCTGGACAGGGGGCTACGAGCAGTACTTC.

The table lists this clonotype with many counts. The chain recombines TRBV2 with TRBJ2-5; unclear D gene. CDR3 length: 15 amino acids. Germline lookup yields CDR1 SNHLY and CDR2 FYNNEI. Trimming pared 5 bases from V and 2 bases from J, leaving 15 bases between. This CDR3 reads CASSYSLGLQETQYF. The CDR3 bases are TGTGCCAGCAGTTACTCCCTGGGGTTGCAAGAGACCCAGTACTTC. The full variable domain, completed using reference TRBV2 and TRBJ2-5, is EPEVTQTPSHQVTQMGQEVILRCVPISNHLYFYWYRQILGQKVEFLVSFYNNEISEKSEIFDDQFSVERPDGSNFTLKIRSTKLEDSAMYFCASSYSLGLQETQYFGPGTRLLVL.

This clonotype occurred many times. Just one base apart from a much larger clone, this may be a read error. The chain recombines TRBV10-3 with TRBJ1-2; D gene ambiguous. V lost 6 bases, J lost 4 bases, and 18 bases lay in between. The CDR3 runs 15 residues. Germline V gene lookup returns CDR1 ENHRY and CDR2 SYGVKD. CDR3 in DNA: TGTGCCATCAGGCCCGGAGGTGAGACCAGCTATGGCTACACCTTC. Amino acid sequence: CAIRPGGETSYGYTF.

This clonotype was seen at least ten times. The chain is built from TRBV24-1 and TRBJ2-7, with D uncertain. V was cut by 5 bases and J by 0 bases, with 13 bases left in between. Germline assignment: CDR1 KGHDR and CDR2 SFDVKD. The CDR3 sequence is 15 residues long. The CDR3 DNA reads as TGTGCCACCAGTGCCGCTGACGGTATCTCCTACGAGCAGTACTTC. This codes for CATSAADGISYEQYF.